This entry lists 12 T cell receptor beta chains sequenced from one sample in a study of blood T cell repertoires in COVID-19. Profiled with immunoSEQ multiplex PCR; TCRdb holds only in-frame clones, not every one. The sample holds 170,000 or so clones, around nine tenths seen once. Input material: peripheral blood. The origin of the receptors is a young woman who had recovered from COVID-19.

This clone appeared a few times. The gene calls are TRBV5-1 and TRBJ2-2, with D unresolved. The CDR3 spans 14 residues. The germline CDR1 and CDR2 sequences are SGHRS and YFSETQ. V lost 1 base and J lost 4, with 8 bases in between. The CDR3 loop reads CASSLYGFTGELFF. CDR3 nucleotides: TGCGCCAGCAGCTTGTACGGGTTCACCGGGGAGCTGTTTTTT.

The chain employs TRBV14 and TRBJ1-1; TRBD1 matches at 7 bases. CDR3 size: 17 residues. The J segment lost 1 base and the V segment lost 4 bases, leaving 12 bases of the junction unmatched. The germline gives CDR1 SGHDN, CDR2 FVKESK. The CDR3: CASSRLGTALTNTEAFF. The CDR3 DNA follows: TGTGCCAGCAGCCGCCTCGGGACAGCCCTCACGAACACTGAAGCTTTCTTT.

This chain connects TRBV7-2 to TRBJ2-2; 11 bases map to TRBD2. CDR1 is SGHTA, CDR2 FQGNSA, per germline. V dropped 5 bases and J dropped 4; count of bases not matched to a gene: 9. This CDR3 comprises 17 residues. The CDR3 spells CASSPAGLAGGTGELFF. The CDR3 DNA reads as TGTGCCAGCAGCCCAGCGGGGCTAGCGGGGGGCACCGGGGAGCTGTTTTTT.

The chain has TRBV10-3 and TRBJ2-2; 9 bases agree with TRBD1. Germline CDR1 ENHRY, CDR2 SYGVKD. V dropped 4 bases and J dropped 1; count of bases not matched to a gene: 1. The CDR3 runs 15 residues. The CDR3 DNA reads TGTGCCATCAGTGGGGACAGGGTGAACACCGGGGAGCTGTTTTTT. This codes for CAISGDRVNTGELFF.

This chain joins TRBV7-2 and TRBJ2-1, with D perhaps TRBD2 (7 bases). V lost 5 bases and J lost 4, with 18 bases in between. The CDR3 covers 16 residues. Germline CDR1 reads SGHTA; CDR2 reads FQGNSA. CDR3 DNA sequence: TGTGCCAGCAGCCCGGGGGGCGGGCAGCGTTACAATGAGCAGTTCTTC. Translation gives CASSPGGGQRYNEQFF.

The J gene is TRBJ2-7, the V gene TRBV19, with a possible D match to TRBD1 (5 bases). The germline V gene encodes CDR1 LNHDA and CDR2 SQIVND (reference sequence). Trimming took 1 base from V and 7 from J, leaving 14 bases between them. CDR3 size: 14 residues. CDR3: CASSIGTGPWEQYF. The DNA for the CDR3 is TGTGCCAGTAGTATAGGTACAGGTCCGTGGGAGCAGTACTTC.

CDR3 bases: TGTGCCAGCAGTGTAGGGCGGCTAGCGGGGGGCTTACAAGAGACCCAGTACTTC. It yields the protein CASSVGRLAGGLQETQYF. The gene calls are TRBV2 and TRBJ2-5, with 11 bases matching TRBD2. The CDR3 consists of 18 residues. With 4 bases clipped from V and 2 bases from J, the junction kept 12 bases outside the gene matches. Germline V gene sequence: CDR1 SNHLY, CDR2 FYNNEI.

The rearrangement links TRBV7-9 to TRBJ1-2, with TRBD1 identical over 9 bases. The CDR3 runs to 12 residues. Germline V CDR1 and CDR2: SEHNR, FQNEAQ (reference sequence). J gave up 8 bases and V 5 bases, and 3 bases lay outside the gene matches. The CDR3 sequence: CASSVTGGGYTF. In DNA, the CDR3 is TGTGCCAGCAGCGTGACAGGGGGAGGCTACACCTTC.

V and J are TRBV15 and TRBJ2-3, with 11 bases fitting TRBD2. There are 16 residues in the CDR3. Germline V gene data show CDR1 as LNHNV and CDR2 as YYDKDF (reference sequence). V lost 0 bases and J lost 1; bases outside the gene matches: 0. The chain's CDR3 is CATSRELAGGTDTQYF. The CDR3 DNA reads TGTGCCACCAGCAGAGAACTAGCGGGGGGCACAGATACGCAGTATTTT.

This clone came up once. This chain links TRBV2 with TRBJ1-5; the D is unclear. V was clipped by 7 bases and J by 3 bases, with 13 bases between them. Germline V gene lookup returns CDR1 SNHLY and CDR2 FYNNEI. This CDR3 is built from 14 residues. In DNA, the CDR3 is TGTGCCAGCAAGTTGACACGCTACAATCAGCCCCAGCATTTT. Translation: CASKLTRYNQPQHF.

This clone was seen more than once but under ten times. The chain couples TRBV19 to TRBJ1-1, with D possibly TRBD1 on 5 matching bases. Germline-derived CDR1 and CDR2 are LNHDA and SQIVND (reference sequence). Trimming left V 6 bases short and J 5 bases short, with 22 bases between. The CDR3 runs to 16 residues. The CDR3 DNA follows: TGTGCCAGTAGGGGAATCAACAGGCGCACAAGGACTGAAGCTTTCTTT. This gives the protein CASRGINRRTRTEAFF.

The chain carries TRBV9 and TRBJ1-2; 8 nucleotides match TRBD1. This CDR3 has 14 residues. CDR1 is SGDLS and CDR2 is YYNGEE in the germline V gene. V lost 3 bases, J lost 7 bases, and 8 bases stayed unmatched. As DNA, the CDR3 is TGTGCCAGCAGCGGGCCCGGGACAGGTTTTGGCTACACCTTC. Its protein product is CASSGPGTGFGYTF.